The 5 T cell receptor beta chains in this list originate from one sample, sequenced in a study of blood T cell repertoires in COVID-19. Produced via immunoSEQ multiplex PCR; TCRdb's table is partial and in-frame only. The data show 120,000 to 150,000 clones, about 86% seen once. The specimen was peripheral blood. These receptors all stem from a woman between 55 and 75 years old with acute or convalescent COVID-19.

The chain carries TRBV15 and TRBJ1-2, with TRBD1 matching over 9 bases. Germline V CDR1 and CDR2: LNHNV, YYDKDF (reference sequence). This CDR3 spans 15 amino acids. J lost 6 bases, V lost 1 base, and 6 bases had no gene match. CDR3 sequence: CATSRGDGTGNGYTF. CDR3 bases: TGTGCCACCAGCAGAGGTGACGGGACAGGGAATGGCTACACCTTC.

J is TRBJ2-6 and V is TRBV27; tentative D call: TRBD1 (5 bases). This CDR3 region has 17 residues. V was trimmed by 3 bases and J by 0 bases, leaving 12 bases between them. Germline V gene data show CDR1 as MNHEY and CDR2 as SMNVEV (reference sequence). The CDR3 region has the DNA TGTGCCAGCAGTTTTCGACAGTTCCCCTCTGGGGCCAACGTCCTGACTTTC. It is translated as CASSFRQFPSGANVLTF.

The rearrangement uses TRBV6-5 and TRBJ1-2; D is perhaps TRBD1 (5 bases). Trimming took 0 bases from V and 4 from J, leaving 9 bases between them. The CDR3 sequence is 14 residues long. Germline V CDR1 and CDR2: MNHEY, SVGAGI. The CDR3 sequence: CASSYSQGIYGYTF. For the CDR3, the DNA is TGTGCCAGCAGTTACTCGCAGGGAATCTATGGCTACACCTTC.

In DNA, the CDR3 is TGTGCCAGCTCAGCGGACAGAAATTACGAGCAGTACTTC. It translates to CASSADRNYEQYF. This chain links TRBV18 with TRBJ2-7, with D maybe TRBD1 (6 bases). Germline lookup yields CDR1 KGHSH and CDR2 LQKENI. Trimming left V 5 bases short and J 4 bases short, with 12 bases between. CDR3 length: 13 residues.

The V call is TRBV29-1, the J call TRBJ2-2, with TRBD2 identical over 7 bases. Trimming at V came to 4 bases and at J to 3 bases, leaving 14 bases not matched to a gene. Germline CDR1 is SQVTM and CDR2 is ANQGSEA. The CDR3 contains 17 residues. CDR3 nucleotides: TGCAGCGTTGGAGTAGTTGGGGGGGATGGGGACACCGGGGAGCTGTTTTTT. This sequence encodes CSVGVVGGDGDTGELFF.